One sample yielded the 15 T cell receptor beta chains listed below, sequenced in a study of PD-L1 blockade in urothelial cancer. Sequencing was performed with immunoSEQ multiplex PCR; in TCRdb, only in-frame clones are kept and a portion is missing. The data contain about 76,000 clones, around 80% of them singletons. The sample consisted of PBMCs, taken around atezolizumab (anti-PD-L1) treatment. These receptors were obtained from a man in his 70s with urothelial cancer.

The gene calls are TRBV6-5 and TRBJ2-5; TRBD1 agrees at 7 bases. The J call could be wrong; TRBJ2-7 is a better fit for the DNA end. The CDR3 covers 13 residues. Germline loops: CDR1 MNHEY, CDR2 SVGAGI. This CDR3 is CASRPTGPYEQYF. The CDR3 DNA reads TGTGCCAGCAGACCGACAGGGCCCTACGAGCAGTACTTC.

This rearrangement joins TRBV7-3 to TRBJ2-3, with 7 nucleotides matching TRBD1. V was pared by 5 bases and J by 0 bases, with 5 bases of the junction left unmatched. Germline V gene sequence: CDR1 SGHTA, CDR2 FQGTGA. The CDR3 is 15 amino acids. CDR3 nucleotides: TGTGCCAGCAGCGTTACAGGGGTTAGCACAGATACGCAGTATTTT. It translates to CASSVTGVSTDTQYF.

V is TRBV19 and J is TRBJ1-1, with D hard to call. Germline CDR1 and CDR2: LNHDA and SQIVND (reference sequence). V was cut by 0 bases and J by 2 bases, with 10 bases left in between. The length of the CDR3 is 15 residues. The CDR3 reads CASSIDRSLNTEAFF. The CDR3 nucleotides are TGTGCCAGTAGTATAGATCGGAGTTTAAACACTGAAGCTTTCTTT. Full variable domain (outside the CDR3, taken from reference TRBV19 and TRBJ1-1): DGGITQSPKYLFRKEGQNVTLSCEQNLNHDAMYWYRQDPGQGLRLIYYSQIVNDFQKGDIAEGYSVSREKKESFPLTVTSAQKNPTAFYLCASSIDRSLNTEAFFGQGTRLTVV.

The chain has TRBV4-2 and TRBJ2-1; TRBD1 might be the D (6 bases). V was shortened by 1 base and J by 8 bases, with 12 bases between the two germline ends. The CDR3 totals 14 residues. CDR1 is LGHNA and CDR2 is YNFKEQ in the germline V gene. DNA for the CDR3: TGTGCCAGCAGCCAAGGGGACACAGGCCATGAGCAGTTCTTC. Protein: CASSQGDTGHEQFF.

Comment on this clone: Its ends do not fully match the called genes, so a read error is possible. The chain links TRBV6-6 to TRBJ2-3, with 9 bases identical to TRBD1. Germline CDR1 reads MNHNY; CDR2 reads SVGAGI (reference sequence). There are 13 residues in the CDR3. CDR3 sequence (DNA): TGTGCCAGCAGTTACTCCGCTGGGACAGGGTGGAATTTT. It is translated as CASSYSAGTGWNF.

The chain joins TRBV7-3 to TRBJ2-1; no clear D gene. The germline gives CDR1 SGHTA, CDR2 FQGTGA. This CDR3 has 15 residues. The V and J ends lost 4 bases and 6 bases respectively, with 16 bases between them. In DNA form, the CDR3 reads TGTGCCAGCAGCTCCGGTAGCATGTACGGCAATGAGCAGTTCTTC. Its protein product is CASSSGSMYGNEQFF.

The genes are TRBV18 and TRBJ1-1; TRBD1 aligns across 11 bases. Germline trimming cut 4 bases from V and 4 bases from J; bases unmatched to any gene: 2. The CDR3 consists of 14 residues. Germline loops: CDR1 KGHSH, CDR2 LQKENI. CDR3 sequence (DNA): TGTGCCAGCTCACGGGGACAGGGGGTCACTGAAGCTTTCTTT. Its protein product is CASSRGQGVTEAFF.

This clone was found once. The chain employs TRBV18 and TRBJ2-1; the D gene is possibly TRBD2 (5 bases). V lost 11 bases, J lost 0 bases, and 14 bases lay in between. Germline CDR1 KGHSH, CDR2 LQKENI. This CDR3 contains 14 residues. The CDR3 nucleotides are TGTGCCGGGGAGAGCGGTAGCTCCTACAATGAGCAGTTCTTC. Residues: CAGESGSSYNEQFF. Drawing the rest from reference TRBV18 and TRBJ2-1, the complete variable domain is NAGVMQNPRHLVRRRGQEARLRCSPMKGHSHVYWYRQLPEEGLKFMVYLQKENIIDESGMPKERFSAEFPKEGPSILRIQQVVRGDSAAYFCAGESGSSYNEQFFGPGTRLTVL.

This clone appeared a few times. This chain uses TRBV18 with TRBJ1-3; a possible D gene is TRBD1 (5 bases). V gave up 0 bases and J gave up 0 bases, with 12 bases separating them. The CDR3 is 17 residues long. Germline CDR1 reads KGHSH; CDR2 reads LQKENI. DNA for the CDR3: TGTGCCAGCTCACCACCGGCGGGGCCCTACTCTGGAAACACCATATATTTT. Translating it yields CASSPPAGPYSGNTIYF.

The chain is built from TRBV2 and TRBJ1-4; perhaps TRBD1 as D (6 bases). V dropped 7 bases and J dropped 2 bases, with 8 bases sitting between them. The CDR3 covers 13 residues. Germline V CDR1 and CDR2: SNHLY, FYNNEI. In DNA form, the CDR3 reads TGTGCCAGCAACGGACAGACTAATGAAAAACTGTTTTTT. Translating it yields CASNGQTNEKLFF. Supplemented by reference TRBV2 and TRBJ1-4, the full variable domain reads EPEVTQTPSHQVTQMGQEVILRCVPISNHLYFYWYRQILGQKVEFLVSFYNNEISEKSEIFDDQFSVERPDGSNFTLKIRSTKLEDSAMYFCASNGQTNEKLFFGSGTQLSVL.

CDR3 loop: CASTRVGRNGETQYF. As DNA, the CDR3 is TGTGCCAGCACCAGGGTCGGGAGGAACGGGGAGACCCAGTACTTC. This chain links TRBV5-6 with TRBJ2-5; 7 bases are a match to TRBD2. Germline CDR1 reads SGHDT; CDR2 reads YYEEEE. This CDR3 region has 15 residues. V lost 6 bases and J lost 5; bases outside the gene matches: 13.

This sequence joins TRBV19 and TRBJ2-3; 8 nucleotides align to TRBD1. Trimming removed 4 bases from V and 0 bases from J; junction bases left unmatched: 9. There are 17 residues in the CDR3. Germline V gene data show CDR1 as LNHDA and CDR2 as SQIVND (reference sequence). As DNA, the CDR3 is TGTGCCAGTAGTAAGTGGGTTCAGGGGGCGAGCACAGATACGCAGTATTTT. This sequence encodes CASSKWVQGASTDTQYF. The entire variable domain, with the rest obtained from reference TRBV19 and TRBJ2-3, is as follows: DGGITQSPKYLFRKEGQNVTLSCEQNLNHDAMYWYRQDPGQGLRLIYYSQIVNDFQKGDIAEGYSVSREKKESFPLTVTSAQKNPTAFYLCASSKWVQGASTDTQYFGPGTRLTVL.

The chain links TRBV28 to TRBJ2-2, with 9 bases fitting TRBD1. CDR3 length: 14 residues. Looked up from germline, CDR1 is MDHEN and CDR2 is SYDVKM. J gave up 4 bases and V 8 bases, and 5 bases lay outside the gene matches. CDR3 sequence (DNA): TGTGCCAGCGGTAGACAGGGGGGCACCGGGGAGCTGTTTTTT. This translates into CASGRQGGTGELFF.

The rearrangement joins TRBV28 to TRBJ2-5; D gene uncertain. The CDR3 length is 13 residues. The germline CDR1 and CDR2 sequences are MDHEN and SYDVKM. V dropped 6 bases and J dropped 2 bases, with 10 bases sitting between them. The CDR3 bases are TGTGCCAGCAGCCTCCCACAACAAGAGACCCAGTACTTC. Its translation is CASSLPQQETQYF.

This clone turned up a few times. This rearrangement joins TRBV30 to TRBJ2-7; TRBD2 might be the D (5 bases). CDR3 size: 15 residues. Trimming removed 2 bases from V and 1 base from J, with 15 bases in between. CDR1 and CDR2 (germline): GTSNPN, SVGIG (reference sequence). CDR3 sequence: CAWSPRGSRSYEQYF. In nucleotides, the CDR3 is TGTGCCTGGAGTCCCCGCGGGTCGAGGTCCTACGAGCAGTACTTC.